The entry that follows covers one T cell receptor beta chain sequence. Its cognate antigen is unknown. The data stem from a study of OX40 agonist ivuxolimab in advanced cancers. Study as a whole: Three patients had partial responses: one hepatocellular carcinoma, two cutaneous melanoma.

General study findings and limits: CD4+ and CD8+ T cells in blood underwent clonal expansion by week 6 at 0.1 to 3.0 mg/kg.

Trimming removed 4 bases from V and 3 bases from J, with 12 bases in between. CDR3 length: 14 residues. Germline assignment: CDR1 SGHTA and CDR2 FQGNSA. Produced via immunoSEQ multiplex PCR; TCRdb's table is partial and in-frame only. The sample consists of tens of thousands of clones, approximately 80% of them appearing once. The sequenced sample was CD4+ or CD8+ T cells sorted from blood, obtained in a trial of the OX40 agonist ivuxolimab. The chain is built from TRBV7-2 and TRBJ1-2; tentatively, D is TRBD1 (6 bases). The sequence was collected from an adult with an advanced solid tumor such as melanoma, head and neck, liver or kidney cancer. The DNA for the CDR3 is TGTGCCAGCAGCTACGGACAGTCGGACTATGGCTACACCTTC. Translation: CASSYGQSDYGYTF.